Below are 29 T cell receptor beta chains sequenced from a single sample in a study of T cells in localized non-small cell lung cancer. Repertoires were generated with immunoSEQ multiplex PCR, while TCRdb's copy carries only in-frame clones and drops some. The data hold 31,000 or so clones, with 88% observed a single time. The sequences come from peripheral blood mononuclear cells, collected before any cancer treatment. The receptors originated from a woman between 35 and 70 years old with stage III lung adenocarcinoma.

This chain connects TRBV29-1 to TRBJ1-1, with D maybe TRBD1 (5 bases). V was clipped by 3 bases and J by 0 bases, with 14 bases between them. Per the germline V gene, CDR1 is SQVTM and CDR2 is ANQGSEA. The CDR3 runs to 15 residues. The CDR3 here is CSVDRGWGMNTEAFF. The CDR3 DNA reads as TGCAGCGTTGACCGGGGGTGGGGGATGAACACTGAAGCTTTCTTT.

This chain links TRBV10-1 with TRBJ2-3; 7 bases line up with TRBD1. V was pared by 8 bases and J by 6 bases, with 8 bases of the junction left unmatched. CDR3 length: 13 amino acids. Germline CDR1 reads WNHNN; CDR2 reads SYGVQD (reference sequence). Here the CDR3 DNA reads TGCGCCAGCCGGGACAGCTTAACGGATACGCAGTATTTT. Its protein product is CASRDSLTDTQYF.

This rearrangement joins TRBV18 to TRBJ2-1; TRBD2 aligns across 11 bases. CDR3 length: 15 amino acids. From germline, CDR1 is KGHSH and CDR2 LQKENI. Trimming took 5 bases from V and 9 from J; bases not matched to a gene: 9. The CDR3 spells CASSTTSGRRVEQFF. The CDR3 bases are TGTGCCAGCTCAACAACTAGCGGGAGAAGGGTTGAGCAGTTCTTC.

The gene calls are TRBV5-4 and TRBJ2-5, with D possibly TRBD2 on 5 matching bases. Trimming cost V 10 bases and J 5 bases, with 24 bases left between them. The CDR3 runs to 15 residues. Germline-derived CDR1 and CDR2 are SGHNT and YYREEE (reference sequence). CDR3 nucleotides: TGTGCCTCACACCCCATGGTGGGGAGTTACGAGACCCAGTACTTC. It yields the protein CASHPMVGSYETQYF.

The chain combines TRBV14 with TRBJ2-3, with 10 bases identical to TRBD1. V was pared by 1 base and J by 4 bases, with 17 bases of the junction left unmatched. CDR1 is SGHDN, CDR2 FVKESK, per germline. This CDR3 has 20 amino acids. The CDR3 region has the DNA TGTGCCAGCAGCCAAGGTTTTCCGAATCTCGGGACAGGGGACGCAGATACGCAGTATTTT. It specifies CASSQGFPNLGTGDADTQYF.

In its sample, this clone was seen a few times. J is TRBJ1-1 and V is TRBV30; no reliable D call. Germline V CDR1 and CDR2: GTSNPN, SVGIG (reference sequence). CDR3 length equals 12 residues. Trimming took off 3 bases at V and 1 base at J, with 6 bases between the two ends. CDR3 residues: CAWRTGNTEAFF. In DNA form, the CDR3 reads TGTGCCTGGAGGACGGGGAACACTGAAGCTTTCTTT. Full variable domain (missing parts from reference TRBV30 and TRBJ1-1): SQTIHQWPATLVQPVGSPLSLECTVEGTSNPNLYWYRQAAGRGLQLLFYSVGIGQISSEVPQNLSASRPQDRQFILSSKKLLLSDSGFYLCAWRTGNTEAFFGQGTRLTVV.

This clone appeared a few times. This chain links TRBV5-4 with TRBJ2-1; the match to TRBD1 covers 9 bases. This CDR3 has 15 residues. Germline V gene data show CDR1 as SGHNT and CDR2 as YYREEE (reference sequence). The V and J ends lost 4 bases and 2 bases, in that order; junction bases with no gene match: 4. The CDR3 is CASSGTGGAYNEQFF. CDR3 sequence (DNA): TGTGCCAGCAGCGGTACAGGGGGCGCCTACAATGAGCAGTTCTTC.

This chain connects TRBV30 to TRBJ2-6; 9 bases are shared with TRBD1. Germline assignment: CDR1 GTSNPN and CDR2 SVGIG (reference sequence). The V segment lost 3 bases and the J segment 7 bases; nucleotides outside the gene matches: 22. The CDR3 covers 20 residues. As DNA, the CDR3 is TGTGCCTGGAGGATTATTGGAGGACAGGGGAAGTCTGGCCGCGCCAACGTCCTGACTTTC. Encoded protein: CAWRIIGGQGKSGRANVLTF. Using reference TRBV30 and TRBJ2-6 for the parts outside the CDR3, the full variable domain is SQTIHQWPATLVQPVGSPLSLECTVEGTSNPNLYWYRQAAGRGLQLLFYSVGIGQISSEVPQNLSASRPQDRQFILSSKKLLLSDSGFYLCAWRIIGGQGKSGRANVLTFGAGSRLTVL.

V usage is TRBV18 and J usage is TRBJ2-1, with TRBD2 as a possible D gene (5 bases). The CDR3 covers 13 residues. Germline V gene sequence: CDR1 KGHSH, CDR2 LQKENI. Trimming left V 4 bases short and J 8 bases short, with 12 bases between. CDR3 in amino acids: CASSQGGGDEQFF. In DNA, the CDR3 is TGTGCCAGCTCACAAGGTGGAGGAGATGAGCAGTTCTTC.

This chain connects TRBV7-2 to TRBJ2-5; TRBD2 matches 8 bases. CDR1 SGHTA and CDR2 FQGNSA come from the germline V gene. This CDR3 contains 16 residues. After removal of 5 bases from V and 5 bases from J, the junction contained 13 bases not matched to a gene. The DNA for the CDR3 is TGTGCCAGCAGCCCTTTCGGGGGGGCCGGAGGGGAGACCCAGTACTTC. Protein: CASSPFGGAGGETQYF.

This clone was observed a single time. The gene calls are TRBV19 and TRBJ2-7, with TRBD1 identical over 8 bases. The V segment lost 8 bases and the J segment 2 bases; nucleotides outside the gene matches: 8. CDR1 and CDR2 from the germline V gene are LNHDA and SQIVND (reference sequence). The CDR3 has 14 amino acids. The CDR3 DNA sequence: TGTGCCAGTGCCACCGGGACAGGTACCTACGAGCAGTACTTC. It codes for CASATGTGTYEQYF.

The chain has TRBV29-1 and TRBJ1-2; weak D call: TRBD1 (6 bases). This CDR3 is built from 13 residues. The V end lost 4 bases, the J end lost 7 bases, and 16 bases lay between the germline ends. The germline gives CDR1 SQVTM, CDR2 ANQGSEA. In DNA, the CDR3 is TGCAGCGTTGCCGAGGTCGGGGGCGGTGGCTACACCTTC. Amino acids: CSVAEVGGGGYTF.

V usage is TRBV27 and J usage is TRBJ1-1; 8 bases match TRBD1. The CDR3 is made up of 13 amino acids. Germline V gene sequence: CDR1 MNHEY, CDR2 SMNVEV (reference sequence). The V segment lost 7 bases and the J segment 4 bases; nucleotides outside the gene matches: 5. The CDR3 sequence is CASNHRGGTEAFF. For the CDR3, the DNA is TGTGCCAGCAATCACAGGGGGGGCACTGAAGCTTTCTTT.

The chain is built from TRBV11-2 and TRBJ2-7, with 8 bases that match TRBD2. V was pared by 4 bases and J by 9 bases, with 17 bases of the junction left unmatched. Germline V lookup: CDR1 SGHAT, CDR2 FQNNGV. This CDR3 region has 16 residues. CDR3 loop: CASSSVAGSPPGGQYF. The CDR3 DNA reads TGTGCCAGCAGCTCCGTAGCGGGATCACCGCCGGGCGGGCAGTACTTC.

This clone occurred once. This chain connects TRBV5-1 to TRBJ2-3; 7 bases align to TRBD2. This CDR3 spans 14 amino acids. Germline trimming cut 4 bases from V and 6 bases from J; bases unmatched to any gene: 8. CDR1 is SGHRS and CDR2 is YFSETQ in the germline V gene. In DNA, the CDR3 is TGCGCCAGCAGCGGGAGGGGACCTACGGATACGCAGTATTTT. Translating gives CASSGRGPTDTQYF. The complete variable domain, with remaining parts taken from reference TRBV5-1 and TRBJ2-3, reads KAGVTQTPRYLIKTRGQQVTLSCSPISGHRSVSWYQQTPGQGLQFLFEYFSETQRNKGNFPGRFSGRQFSNSRSEMNVSTLELGDSALYLCASSGRGPTDTQYFGPGTRLTVL.

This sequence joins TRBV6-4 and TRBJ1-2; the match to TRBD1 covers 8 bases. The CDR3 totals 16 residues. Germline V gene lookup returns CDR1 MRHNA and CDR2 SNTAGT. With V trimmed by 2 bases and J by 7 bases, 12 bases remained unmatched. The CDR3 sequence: CASSDGGQAGKGGYTF. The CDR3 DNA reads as TGTGCCAGCAGTGACGGGGGACAGGCTGGCAAGGGTGGCTACACCTTC.

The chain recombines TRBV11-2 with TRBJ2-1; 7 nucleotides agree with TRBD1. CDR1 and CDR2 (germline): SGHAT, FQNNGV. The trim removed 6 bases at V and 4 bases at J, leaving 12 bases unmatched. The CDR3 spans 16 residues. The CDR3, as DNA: TGTGCCAGCAGTTCCGCACGGGACAGCGATTACAATGAGCAGTTCTTC. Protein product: CASSSARDSDYNEQFF.

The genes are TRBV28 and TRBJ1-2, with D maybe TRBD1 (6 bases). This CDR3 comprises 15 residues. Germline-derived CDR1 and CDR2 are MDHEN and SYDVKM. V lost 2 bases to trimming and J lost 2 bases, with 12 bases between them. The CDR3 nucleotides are TGTGCCAGCAGTTTACTCCGGGACACCAACTATGGCTACACCTTC. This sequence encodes CASSLLRDTNYGYTF.

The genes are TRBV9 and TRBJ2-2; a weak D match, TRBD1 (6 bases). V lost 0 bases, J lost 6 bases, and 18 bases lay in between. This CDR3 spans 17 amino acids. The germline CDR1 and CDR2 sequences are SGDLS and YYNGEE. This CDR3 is CASSVEQGTLSAGELFF. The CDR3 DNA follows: TGTGCCAGCAGCGTAGAGCAGGGGACATTGAGCGCCGGGGAGCTGTTTTTT.

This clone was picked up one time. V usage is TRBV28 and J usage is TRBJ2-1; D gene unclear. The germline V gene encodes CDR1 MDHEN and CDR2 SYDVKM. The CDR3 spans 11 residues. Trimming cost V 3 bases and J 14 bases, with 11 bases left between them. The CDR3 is CASSLPNQKFF. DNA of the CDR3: TGTGCCAGCAGTTTGCCCAATCAGAAGTTCTTC.

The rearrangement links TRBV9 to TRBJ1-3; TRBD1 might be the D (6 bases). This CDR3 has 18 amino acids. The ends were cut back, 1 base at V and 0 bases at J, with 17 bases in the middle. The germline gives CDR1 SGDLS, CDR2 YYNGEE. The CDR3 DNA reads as TGTGCCAGCAGCGTATCCGGGACAAGGGGCACCTCTGGAAACACCATATATTTT. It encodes CASSVSGTRGTSGNTIYF.

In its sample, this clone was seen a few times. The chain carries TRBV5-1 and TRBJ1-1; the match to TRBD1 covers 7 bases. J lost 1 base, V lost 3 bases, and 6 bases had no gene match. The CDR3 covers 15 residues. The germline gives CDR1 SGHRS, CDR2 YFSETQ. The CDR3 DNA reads TGCGCCAGCAGCTCCTCAGCAGGGGGGAACACTGAAGCTTTCTTT. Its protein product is CASSSSAGGNTEAFF.

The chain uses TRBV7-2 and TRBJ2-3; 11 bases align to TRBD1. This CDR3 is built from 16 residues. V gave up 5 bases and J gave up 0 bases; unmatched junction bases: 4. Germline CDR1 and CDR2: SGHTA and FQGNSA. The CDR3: CASSPGTGGSTDTQYF. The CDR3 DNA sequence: TGTGCCAGCAGCCCGGGGACAGGGGGGAGCACAGATACGCAGTATTTT.

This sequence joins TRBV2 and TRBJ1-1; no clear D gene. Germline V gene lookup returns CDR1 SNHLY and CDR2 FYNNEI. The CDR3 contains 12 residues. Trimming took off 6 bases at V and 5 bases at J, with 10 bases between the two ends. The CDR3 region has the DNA TGTGCCAGCAGCTTGTATCAAACTGAAGCTTTCTTT. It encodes CASSLYQTEAFF.

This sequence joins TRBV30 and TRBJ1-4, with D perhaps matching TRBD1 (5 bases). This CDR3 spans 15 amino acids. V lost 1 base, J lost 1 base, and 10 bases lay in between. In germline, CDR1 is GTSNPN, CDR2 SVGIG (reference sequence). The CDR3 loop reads CAWSGGDQTNEKLFF. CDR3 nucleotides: TGTGCCTGGAGTGGTGGGGACCAAACTAATGAAAAACTGTTTTTT.

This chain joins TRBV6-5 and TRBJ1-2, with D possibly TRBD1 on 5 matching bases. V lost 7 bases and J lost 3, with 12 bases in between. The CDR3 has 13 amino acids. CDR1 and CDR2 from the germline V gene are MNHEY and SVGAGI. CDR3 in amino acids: CASTPGGYYGYTF. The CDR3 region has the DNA TGTGCCAGCACCCCCGGGGGGTACTATGGCTACACCTTC.

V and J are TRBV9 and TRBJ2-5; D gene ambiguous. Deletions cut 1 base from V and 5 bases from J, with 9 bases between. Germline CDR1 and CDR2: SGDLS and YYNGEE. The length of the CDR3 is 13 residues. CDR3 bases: TGTGCCAGCAGCGTATTGACCGGGGAGACCCAGTACTTC. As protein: CASSVLTGETQYF.

This CDR3 reads CASSDQSGGATDTQYF. The DNA of the CDR3 is TGTGCCAGCAGTGATCAGAGCGGGGGGGCAACAGATACGCAGTATTTT. The chain employs TRBV6-4 and TRBJ2-3; 10 nucleotides align to TRBD2. V lost 3 bases to trimming and J lost 3 bases; unmatched junction nucleotides: 6. The CDR3 totals 16 residues. Germline values: CDR1 MRHNA, CDR2 SNTAGT.

In nucleotides, the CDR3 is TGCGCCAGCTTGCCGGGTACAGGGAACACTGAAGCTTTCTTT. The encoded protein is CASLPGTGNTEAFF. The rearrangement links TRBV5-1 to TRBJ1-1, with D possibly TRBD1 on 5 matching bases. The V gene's germline CDR1 is SGHRS and CDR2 YFSETQ. Trimming removed 7 bases at V and 1 base at J, with 14 bases between. This CDR3 spans 14 amino acids.